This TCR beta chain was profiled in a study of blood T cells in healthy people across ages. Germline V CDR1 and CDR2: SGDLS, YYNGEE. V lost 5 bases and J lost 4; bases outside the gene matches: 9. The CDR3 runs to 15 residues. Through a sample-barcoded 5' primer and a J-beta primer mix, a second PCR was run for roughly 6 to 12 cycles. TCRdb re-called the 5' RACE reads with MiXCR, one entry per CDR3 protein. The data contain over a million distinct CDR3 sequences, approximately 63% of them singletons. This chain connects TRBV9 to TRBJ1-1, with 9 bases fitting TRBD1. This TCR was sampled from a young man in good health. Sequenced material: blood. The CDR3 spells CASSLTGGHGTEAFF. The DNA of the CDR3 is TGTGCCAGCAGTTTAACAGGGGGCCACGGCACTGAAGCTTTCTTT.